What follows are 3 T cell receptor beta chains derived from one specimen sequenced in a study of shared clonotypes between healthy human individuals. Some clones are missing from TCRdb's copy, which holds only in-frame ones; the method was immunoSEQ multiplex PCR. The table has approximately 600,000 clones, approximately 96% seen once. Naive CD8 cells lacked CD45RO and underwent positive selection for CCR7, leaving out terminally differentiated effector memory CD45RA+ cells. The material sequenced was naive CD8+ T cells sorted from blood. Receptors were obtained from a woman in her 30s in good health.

CDR3 sequence reads: CASSQELGLVDVFVTGELFF. The CDR3 DNA reads as TGTGCCAGCAGCCAAGAGTTGGGCCTAGTTGACGTCTTTGTCACCGGGGAGCTGTTTTTT. The chain joins TRBV4-2 to TRBJ2-2, with D unclear. The CDR3 extends over 20 amino acids. Looked up from germline, CDR1 is LGHNA and CDR2 is YNFKEQ. Deletions cut 0 bases from V and 4 bases from J, with 24 bases between.

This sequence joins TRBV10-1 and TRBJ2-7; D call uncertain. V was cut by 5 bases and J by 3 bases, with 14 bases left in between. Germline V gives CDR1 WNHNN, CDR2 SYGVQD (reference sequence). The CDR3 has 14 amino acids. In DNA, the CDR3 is TGCGCCAGCAGTCCAGAACCGAGTAGCTACGAGCAGTACTTC. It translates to CASSPEPSSYEQYF.

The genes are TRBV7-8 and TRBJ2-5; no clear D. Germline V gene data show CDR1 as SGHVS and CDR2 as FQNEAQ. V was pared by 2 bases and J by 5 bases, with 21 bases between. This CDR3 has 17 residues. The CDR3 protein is CASSLPLADELRETQYF. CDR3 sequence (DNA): TGTGCCAGCAGCTTACCCCTGGCAGATGAACTGCGGGAGACCCAGTACTTC.